Sequencing of this TCR beta chain was carried out in a study of siplizumab effects on memory and regulatory T cells. Study outcomes and limitations: Naive-or-memory phenotypes were unassignable for roughly 80-97% of proliferating CD4+ or CD8+ clones.

For this clone: Its antigen remains unidentified.

Data came from immunoSEQ multiplex PCR; TCRdb stores just in-frame clones and leaves some out. The table includes around 83,000 clones, more than 80% detected once. The CDR3 covers 15 residues. CDR1 is LGHNA, CDR2 YNFKEQ, per germline. The J segment lost 5 bases and the V segment lost 4 bases, leaving 10 bases of the junction unmatched. The clonotype originates from a human donor in good health. The sequencing input was CD4+ T cells sorted from blood. This sequence joins TRBV4-2 and TRBJ2-7; TRBD2 aligns across 8 bases. CDR3 region: CASSLTSGPPNEQYF. The CDR3 region has the DNA TGTGCCAGCAGCCTCACTAGCGGTCCGCCCAACGAGCAGTACTTC.